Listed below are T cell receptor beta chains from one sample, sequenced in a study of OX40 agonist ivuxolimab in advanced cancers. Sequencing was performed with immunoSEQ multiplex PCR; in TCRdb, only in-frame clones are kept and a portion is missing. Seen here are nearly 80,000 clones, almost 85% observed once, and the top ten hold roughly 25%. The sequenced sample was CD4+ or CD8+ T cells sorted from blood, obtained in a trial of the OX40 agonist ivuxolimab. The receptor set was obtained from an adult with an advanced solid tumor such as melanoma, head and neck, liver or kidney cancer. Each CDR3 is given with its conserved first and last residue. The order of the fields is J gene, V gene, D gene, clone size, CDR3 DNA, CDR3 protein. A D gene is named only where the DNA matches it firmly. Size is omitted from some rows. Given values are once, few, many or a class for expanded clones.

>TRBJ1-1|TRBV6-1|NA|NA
TGTGCCAGCAGTGATCCGCGGTGGAACACTGAAGCTTTCTTT
CASSDPRWNTEAFF
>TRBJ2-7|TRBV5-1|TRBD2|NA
TGCGCCAGCAGCTTGGGACTAGCGGATCCCTACGAGCAGTACTTC
CASSLGLADPYEQYF
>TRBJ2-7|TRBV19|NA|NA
TGTGCCAGTAGTCCGGGACTGACCTACGAGCAGTACTTC
CASSPGLTYEQYF
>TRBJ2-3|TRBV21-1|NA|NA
TGTGCCAGCAGGGAACGGGGGGGCCCATGTTGGTATACGCAGTATTTT
CASRERGGPCWYTQYF
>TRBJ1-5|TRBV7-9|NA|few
TGTGCCAGCAGCTGGGGGGATAGCAATCAGCCCCAGCATTTT
CASSWGDSNQPQHF
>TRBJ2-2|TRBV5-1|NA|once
TGCGCCACCTCGAACCCCGGGGTGAACACCGGGGAGCTGTTTTTT
CATSNPGVNTGELFF
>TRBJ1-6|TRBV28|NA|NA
TGTGCCAGCAGTGTGGGACACCGAGGGAATTCACCCCTCCACTTT
CASSVGHRGNSPLHF
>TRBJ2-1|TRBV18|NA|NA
TGTGCCAGCTCACCACAAAGCGGCGAGCAGTTCTTC
CASSPQSGEQFF
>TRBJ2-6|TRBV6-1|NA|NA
TGTGCCAGCAGTGTAACTAGCTCCGGGGCCAACGTCCTGACTTTC
CASSVTSSGANVLTF
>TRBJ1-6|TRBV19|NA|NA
TGTGCCAGTAGTATTTTCTATAATTCACCCCTCCACTTT
CASSIFYNSPLHF
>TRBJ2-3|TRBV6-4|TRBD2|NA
TGTGCCAGCAGTGACTCACAGCGGGGGGGCACAGATACGCAGTATTTT
CASSDSQRGGTDTQYF
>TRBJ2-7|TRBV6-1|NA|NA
TGTGCCAGTGGAGGGAGGGGGCAGACCTACGAGCAGTACTTC
CASGGRGQTYEQYF
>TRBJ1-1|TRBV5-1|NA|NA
TGCGCCAGCAGCTCGAGGGGGGCAGGAACTGAAGCTTTCTTT
CASSSRGAGTEAFF
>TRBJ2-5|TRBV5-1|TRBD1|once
TGCGCCAGCAGCTCTGGACAGGGGGGCCAAGAGACCCAGTACTTC
CASSSGQGGQETQYF
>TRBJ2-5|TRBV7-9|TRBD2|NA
TGTGCCAGCAAGGCTAGCGGAGAGACCCAGTACTTC
CASKASGETQYF
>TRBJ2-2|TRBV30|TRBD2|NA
TGTGCCTGGAGCGATACTAGCGGGAGCCTTCACACCGGGGAGCTGTTTTTT
CAWSDTSGSLHTGELFF
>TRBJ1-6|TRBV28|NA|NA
TGTGCCAGCAGTTTTCCCGCGGGGGCTACACCCCTCCACTTT
CASSFPAGATPLHF
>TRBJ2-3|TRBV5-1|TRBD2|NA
TGCGCCAGCAGCTTGGGGGCTAGCGGGGACACAGATACGCAGTATTTT
CASSLGASGDTDTQYF
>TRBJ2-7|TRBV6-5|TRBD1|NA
TGTGCCAGCAGTAGACAGGGGCTTCCCTACGAGCAGTACTTC
CASSRQGLPYEQYF
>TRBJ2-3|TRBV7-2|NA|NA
TGTGCCAGCGCCATGGGGACACTGGCAGATACGCAGTATTTT
CASAMGTLADTQYF
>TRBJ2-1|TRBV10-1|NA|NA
TGCGCCAGCAGCCGGGACTTAAAAGGGAATGAGCAGTTCTTC
CASSRDLKGNEQFF
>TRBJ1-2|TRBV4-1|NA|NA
TGCGCCAGCAGCCAAGAATTGGGGCTGTCCTATGGCTACACCTTC
CASSQELGLSYGYTF
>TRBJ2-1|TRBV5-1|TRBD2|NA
TGCGCCAGCAGCTTGGCCCGAGGACTAGCGGGGGGATACAATGAGCAGTTCTTC
CASSLARGLAGGYNEQFF
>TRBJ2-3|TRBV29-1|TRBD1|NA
TGCAGCGTCGGGGGACAGGGCCCAGATACGCAGTATTTT
CSVGGQGPDTQYF
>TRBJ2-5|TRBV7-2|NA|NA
TGTGCCAGCAGCCCCAAGGGCACCGGCCCGGATCCCCAGTACTTC
CASSPKGTGPDPQYF
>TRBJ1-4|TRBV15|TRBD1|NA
TGTGCCACCAGCGCGCGGACAGGGGGGAATGAAAAACTGTTTTTT
CATSARTGGNEKLFF
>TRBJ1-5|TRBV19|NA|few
TGTGCCAGTAGTATCCGGGACAAACCCCAGCATTTT
CASSIRDKPQHF
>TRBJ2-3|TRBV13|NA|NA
TGTGCCAGCAGCCCGAAACTGGGGCAGGATACGCAGTATTTT
CASSPKLGQDTQYF